This note documents a single T cell receptor (beta chain) sequence. This sample was taken from a study of T cell changes during pregnancy in multiple sclerosis. Method: immunoSEQ multiplex PCR; TCRdb's copy keeps in-frame clones and lacks some. The profile shows tens of thousands of clones, about 92% of them singletons. CDR1 SGHRS and CDR2 YFSETQ come from the germline V gene. The CDR3 has 17 residues. V trimming: 0 bases; J trimming: 10 bases; junction bases outside the gene matches: 10. The chain links TRBV5-1 to TRBJ2-1; 13 nucleotides line up with TRBD2. The sequence was obtained from a female donor in good health, enrolled as a control in a pregnancy study. Sequencing was performed on peripheral blood, taken in the third trimester of pregnancy. CDR3 sequence (DNA): TGCGCCAGCAGCTTGGAGGTACGGACTAGCGGGAGTGGGGAGCAGTTCTTC. Protein sequence: CASSLEVRTSGSGEQFF.